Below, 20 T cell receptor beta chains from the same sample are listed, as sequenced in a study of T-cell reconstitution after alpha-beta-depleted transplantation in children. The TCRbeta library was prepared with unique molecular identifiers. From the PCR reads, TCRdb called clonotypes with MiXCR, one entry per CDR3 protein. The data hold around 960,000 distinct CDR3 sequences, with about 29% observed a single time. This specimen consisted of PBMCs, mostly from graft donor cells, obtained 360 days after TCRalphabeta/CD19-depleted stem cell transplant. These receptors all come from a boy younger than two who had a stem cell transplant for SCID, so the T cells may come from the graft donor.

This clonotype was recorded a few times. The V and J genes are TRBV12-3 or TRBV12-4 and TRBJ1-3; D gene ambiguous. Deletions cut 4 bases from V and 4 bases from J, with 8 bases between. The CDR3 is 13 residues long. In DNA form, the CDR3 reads TGTGCCAGCAGTTACTCTCAAGGAAACACCATATATTTT. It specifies CASSYSQGNTIYF.

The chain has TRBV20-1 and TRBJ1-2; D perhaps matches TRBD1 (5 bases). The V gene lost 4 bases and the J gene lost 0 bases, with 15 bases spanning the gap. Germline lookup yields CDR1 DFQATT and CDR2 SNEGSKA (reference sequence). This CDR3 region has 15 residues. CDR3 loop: CSATLPQGTNYGYTF. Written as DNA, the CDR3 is TGCAGTGCTACCCTTCCCCAGGGAACTAACTATGGCTACACCTTC.

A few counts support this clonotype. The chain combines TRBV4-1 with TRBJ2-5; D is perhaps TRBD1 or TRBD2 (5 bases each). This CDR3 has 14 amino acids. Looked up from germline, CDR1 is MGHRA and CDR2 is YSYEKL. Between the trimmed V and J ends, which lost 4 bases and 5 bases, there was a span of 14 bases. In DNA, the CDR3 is TGCGCCAGCAGCCTTGGGGGTGACGTTGAGACCCAGTACTTC. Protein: CASSLGGDVETQYF.

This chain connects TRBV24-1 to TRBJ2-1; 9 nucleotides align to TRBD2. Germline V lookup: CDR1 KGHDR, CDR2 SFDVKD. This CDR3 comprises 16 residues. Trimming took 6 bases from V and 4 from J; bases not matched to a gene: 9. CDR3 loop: CATSSSRLAEYNEQFF. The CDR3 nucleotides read TGTGCCACCAGTTCATCCCGACTAGCGGAGTACAATGAGCAGTTCTTC.

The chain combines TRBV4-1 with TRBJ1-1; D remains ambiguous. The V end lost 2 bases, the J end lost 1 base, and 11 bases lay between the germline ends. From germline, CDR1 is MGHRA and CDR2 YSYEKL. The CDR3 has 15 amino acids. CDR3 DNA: TGCGCCAGCAGCCAATCGCGGCAGGCGAACACTGAAGCTTTCTTT. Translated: CASSQSRQANTEAFF.

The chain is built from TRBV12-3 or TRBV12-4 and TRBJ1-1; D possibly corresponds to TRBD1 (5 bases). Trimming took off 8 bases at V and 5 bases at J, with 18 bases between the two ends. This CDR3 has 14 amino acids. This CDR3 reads CASSFSRGRTEAFF. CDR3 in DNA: TGTGCCAGCTCCTTCTCACGGGGACGAACTGAAGCTTTCTTT.

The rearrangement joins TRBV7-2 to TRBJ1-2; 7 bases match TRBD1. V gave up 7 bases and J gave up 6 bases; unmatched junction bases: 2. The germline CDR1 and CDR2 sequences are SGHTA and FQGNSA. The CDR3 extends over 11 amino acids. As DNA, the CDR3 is TGTGCCAGCACCCAGGGGGATGGCTACACCTTC. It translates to CASTQGDGYTF.

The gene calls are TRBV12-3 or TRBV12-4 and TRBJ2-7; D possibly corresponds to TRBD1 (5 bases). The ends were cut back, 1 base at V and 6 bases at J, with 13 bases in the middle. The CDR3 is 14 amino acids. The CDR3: CASSLGQGRSEQYF. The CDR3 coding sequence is TGTGCCAGCAGTTTAGGCCAGGGTCGGAGCGAGCAGTACTTC.

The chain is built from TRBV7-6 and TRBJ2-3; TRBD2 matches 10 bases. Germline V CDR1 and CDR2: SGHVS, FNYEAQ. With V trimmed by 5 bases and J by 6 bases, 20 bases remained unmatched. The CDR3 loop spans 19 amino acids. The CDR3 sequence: CASSLLGVAGGKQRDTQYF. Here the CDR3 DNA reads TGTGCCAGCAGCCTACTGGGGGTAGCGGGGGGCAAACAACGGGATACGCAGTATTTT.

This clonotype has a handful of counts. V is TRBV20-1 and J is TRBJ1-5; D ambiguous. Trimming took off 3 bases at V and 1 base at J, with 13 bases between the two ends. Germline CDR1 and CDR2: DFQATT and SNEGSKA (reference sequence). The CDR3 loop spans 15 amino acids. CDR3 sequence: CSASGLSMSNQPQHF. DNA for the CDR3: TGCAGTGCTAGTGGACTGAGTATGAGCAATCAGCCCCAGCATTTT.

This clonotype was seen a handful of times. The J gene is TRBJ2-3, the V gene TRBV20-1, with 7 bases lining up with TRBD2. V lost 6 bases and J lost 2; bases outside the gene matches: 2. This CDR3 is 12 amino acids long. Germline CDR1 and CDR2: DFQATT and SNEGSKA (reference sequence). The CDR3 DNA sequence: TGCAGTGCAGGGACTACCACAGATACGCAGTATTTT. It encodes CSAGTTTDTQYF.

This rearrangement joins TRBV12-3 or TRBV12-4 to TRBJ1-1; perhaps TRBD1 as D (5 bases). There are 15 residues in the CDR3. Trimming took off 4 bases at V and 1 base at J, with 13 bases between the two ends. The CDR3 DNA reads TGTGCCAGCAGTTATCTTTCGGGGGGGAACACTGAAGCTTTCTTT. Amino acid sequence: CASSYLSGGNTEAFF.

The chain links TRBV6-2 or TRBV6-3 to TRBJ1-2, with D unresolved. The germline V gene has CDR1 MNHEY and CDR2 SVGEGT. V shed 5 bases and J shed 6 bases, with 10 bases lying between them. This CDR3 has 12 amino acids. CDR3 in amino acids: CASSQTFNGYTF. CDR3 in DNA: TGTGCCAGCAGTCAGACATTTAATGGCTACACCTTC.

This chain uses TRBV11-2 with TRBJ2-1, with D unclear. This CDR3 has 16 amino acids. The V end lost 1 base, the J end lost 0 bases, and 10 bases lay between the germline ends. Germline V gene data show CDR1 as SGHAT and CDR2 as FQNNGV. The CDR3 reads CASSLGRAVSYNEQFF. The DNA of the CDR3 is TGTGCCAGCAGCTTAGGCCGGGCGGTCTCCTACAATGAGCAGTTCTTC.

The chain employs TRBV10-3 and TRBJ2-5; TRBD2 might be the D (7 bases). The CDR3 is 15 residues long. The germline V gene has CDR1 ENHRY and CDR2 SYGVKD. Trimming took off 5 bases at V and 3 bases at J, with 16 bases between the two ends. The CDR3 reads CAISLGGPQEETQYF. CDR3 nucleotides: TGTGCCATCAGTCTGGGGGGGCCCCAAGAAGAGACCCAGTACTTC.

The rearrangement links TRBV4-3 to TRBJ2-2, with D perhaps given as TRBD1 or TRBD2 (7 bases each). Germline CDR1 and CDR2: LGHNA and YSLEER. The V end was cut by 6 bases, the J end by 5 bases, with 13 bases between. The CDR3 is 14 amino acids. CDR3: CASRQGRGTGELFF. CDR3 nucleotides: TGCGCCAGCAGACAGGGGCGGGGGACCGGGGAGCTGTTTTTT.

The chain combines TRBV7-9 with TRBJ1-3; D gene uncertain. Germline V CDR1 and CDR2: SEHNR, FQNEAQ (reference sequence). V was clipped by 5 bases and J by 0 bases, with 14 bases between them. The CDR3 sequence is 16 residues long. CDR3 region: CASSPAVKSSGNTIYF. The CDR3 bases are TGTGCCAGCAGCCCCGCAGTTAAGAGCTCTGGAAACACCATATATTTT.

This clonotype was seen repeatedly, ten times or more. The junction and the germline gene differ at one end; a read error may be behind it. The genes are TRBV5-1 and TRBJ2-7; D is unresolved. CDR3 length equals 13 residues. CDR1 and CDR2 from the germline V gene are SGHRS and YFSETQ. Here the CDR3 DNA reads TGTGCCAGCAGTCTAGGGCTTGGCTACGAGCAGTACTTC. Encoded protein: CASSLGLGYEQYF.

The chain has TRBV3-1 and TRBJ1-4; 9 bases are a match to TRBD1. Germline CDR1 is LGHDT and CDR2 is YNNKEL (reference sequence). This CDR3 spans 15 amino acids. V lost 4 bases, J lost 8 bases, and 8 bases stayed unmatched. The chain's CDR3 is CASSLRTGDGEKLFF. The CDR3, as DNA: TGTGCCAGCAGCCTCAGGACAGGGGATGGCGAAAAACTGTTTTTT.

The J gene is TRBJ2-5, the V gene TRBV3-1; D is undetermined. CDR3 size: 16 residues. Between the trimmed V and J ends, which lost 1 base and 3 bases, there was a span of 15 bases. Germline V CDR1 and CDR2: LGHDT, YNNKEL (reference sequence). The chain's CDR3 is CASSQGGLTDKETQYF. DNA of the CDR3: TGTGCCAGCAGCCAAGGGGGTCTGACGGATAAAGAGACCCAGTACTTC.